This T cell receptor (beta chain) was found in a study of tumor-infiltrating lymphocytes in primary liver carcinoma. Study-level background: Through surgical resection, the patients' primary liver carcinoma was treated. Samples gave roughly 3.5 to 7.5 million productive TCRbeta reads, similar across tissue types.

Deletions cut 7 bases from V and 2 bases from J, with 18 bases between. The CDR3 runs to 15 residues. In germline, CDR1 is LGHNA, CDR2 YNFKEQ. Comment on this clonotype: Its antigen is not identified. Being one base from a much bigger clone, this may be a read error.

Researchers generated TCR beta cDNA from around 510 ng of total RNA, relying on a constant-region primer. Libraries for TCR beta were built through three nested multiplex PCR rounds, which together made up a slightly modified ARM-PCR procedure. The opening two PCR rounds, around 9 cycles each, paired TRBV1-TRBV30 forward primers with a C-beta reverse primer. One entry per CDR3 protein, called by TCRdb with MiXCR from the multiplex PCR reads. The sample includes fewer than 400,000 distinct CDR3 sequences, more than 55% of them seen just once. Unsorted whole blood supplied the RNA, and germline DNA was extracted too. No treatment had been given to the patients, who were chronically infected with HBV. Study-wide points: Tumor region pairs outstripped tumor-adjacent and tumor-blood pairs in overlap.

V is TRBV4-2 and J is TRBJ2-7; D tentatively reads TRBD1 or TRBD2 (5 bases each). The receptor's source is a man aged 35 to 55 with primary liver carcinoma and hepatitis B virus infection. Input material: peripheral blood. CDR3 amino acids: CASTAGSGRTYEQYF. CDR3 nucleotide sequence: TGTGCCAGCACCGCCGGGTCGGGACGCACCTACGAGCAGTACTTC.